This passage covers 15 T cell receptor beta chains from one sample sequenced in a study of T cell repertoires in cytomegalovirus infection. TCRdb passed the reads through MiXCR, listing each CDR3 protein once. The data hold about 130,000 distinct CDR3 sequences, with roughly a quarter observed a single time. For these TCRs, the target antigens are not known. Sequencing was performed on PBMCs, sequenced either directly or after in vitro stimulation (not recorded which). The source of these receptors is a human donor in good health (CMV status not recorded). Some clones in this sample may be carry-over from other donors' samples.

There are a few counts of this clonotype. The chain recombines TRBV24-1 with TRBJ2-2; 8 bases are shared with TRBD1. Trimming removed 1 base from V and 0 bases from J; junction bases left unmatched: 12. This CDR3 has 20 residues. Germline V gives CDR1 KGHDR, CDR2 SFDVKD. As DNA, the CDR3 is TGTGCCACCAGTGATTTTTTTTCAGGGGGCCCATCCTCGAACACCGGGGAGCTGTTTTTT. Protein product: CATSDFFSGGPSSNTGELFF.

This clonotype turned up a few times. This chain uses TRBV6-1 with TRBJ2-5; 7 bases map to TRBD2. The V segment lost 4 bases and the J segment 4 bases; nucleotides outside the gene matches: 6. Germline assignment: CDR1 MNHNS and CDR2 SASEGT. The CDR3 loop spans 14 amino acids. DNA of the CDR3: TGTGCCAGCAGTGCCGGACTAGTCCCAGAGACCCAGTACTTC. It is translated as CASSAGLVPETQYF.

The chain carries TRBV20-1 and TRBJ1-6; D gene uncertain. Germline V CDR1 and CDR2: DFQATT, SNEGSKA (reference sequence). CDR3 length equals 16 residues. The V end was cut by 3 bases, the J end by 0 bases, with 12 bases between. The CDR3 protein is CSARGRTSSYNSPLHF. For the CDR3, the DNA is TGCAGTGCTAGGGGCAGGACGAGCTCCTATAATTCACCCCTCCACTTT.

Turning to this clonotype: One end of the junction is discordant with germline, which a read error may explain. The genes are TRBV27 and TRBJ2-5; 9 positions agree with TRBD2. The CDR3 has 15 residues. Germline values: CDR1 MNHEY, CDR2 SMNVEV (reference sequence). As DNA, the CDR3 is TGTACCAGCAGTAAGGCGGGAGGGTACCAAGAGACCCAGTACTTC. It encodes CTSSKAGGYQETQYF.

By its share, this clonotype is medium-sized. Written as DNA, the CDR3 is TGCGCCAGCAGCCATTCTAGCGGGAACAATGAGCAGTTCTTC. Encoded protein: CASSHSSGNNEQFF. The V gene is TRBV4-3, the J gene TRBJ2-1; TRBD2 aligns across 9 bases. Germline V gene sequence: CDR1 LGHNA, CDR2 YSLEER. Germline trimming cut 3 bases from V and 5 bases from J; bases unmatched to any gene: 2. The CDR3 loop spans 14 amino acids.

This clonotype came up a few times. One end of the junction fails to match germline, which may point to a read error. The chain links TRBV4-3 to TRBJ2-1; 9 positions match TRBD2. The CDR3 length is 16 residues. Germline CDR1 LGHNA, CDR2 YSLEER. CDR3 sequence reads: CASSQGLAGVNNEQFF. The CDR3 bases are TGCGCCAGCAGTCAAGGGTTAGCGGGAGTGAACAATGAGCAGTTCTTC.

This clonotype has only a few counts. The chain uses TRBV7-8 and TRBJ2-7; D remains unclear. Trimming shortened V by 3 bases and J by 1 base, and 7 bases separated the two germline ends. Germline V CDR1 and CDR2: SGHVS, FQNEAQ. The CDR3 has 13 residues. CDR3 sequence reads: CASSFRPSYEQYV. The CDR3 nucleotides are TGTGCCAGCAGCTTCCGTCCTTCCTACGAGCAGTACGTC.

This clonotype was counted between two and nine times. The CDR3 loop is CASSSLTSGRVVRGYNEQFF. In nucleotides, the CDR3 is TGTGCCAGCAGTTCCCTAACTAGCGGGAGGGTCGTGCGGGGCTACAATGAGCAGTTCTTC. The rearrangement links TRBV6-8 to TRBJ2-1; 13 bases are a match to TRBD2. This CDR3 is 20 amino acids long. The ends lost 4 bases at V and 3 bases at J; junction bases unmatched: 15. CDR1 is MNHGY, CDR2 SAAAGT, per germline.

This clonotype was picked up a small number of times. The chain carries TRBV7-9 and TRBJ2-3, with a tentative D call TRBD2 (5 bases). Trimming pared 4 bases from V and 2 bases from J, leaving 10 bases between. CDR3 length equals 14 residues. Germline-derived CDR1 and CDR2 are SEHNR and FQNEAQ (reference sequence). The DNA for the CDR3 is TGTGCCAGCAGCTCCTGGACTGTCACAGATACGCAGTATTTT. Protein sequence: CASSSWTVTDTQYF.

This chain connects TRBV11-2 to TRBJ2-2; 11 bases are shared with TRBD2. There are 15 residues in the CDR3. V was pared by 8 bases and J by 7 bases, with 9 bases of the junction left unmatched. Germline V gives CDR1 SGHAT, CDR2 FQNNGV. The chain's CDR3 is CASVPGLADGGELFF. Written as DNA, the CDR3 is TGTGCCAGCGTCCCGGGACTAGCGGATGGCGGGGAGCTGTTTTTT.

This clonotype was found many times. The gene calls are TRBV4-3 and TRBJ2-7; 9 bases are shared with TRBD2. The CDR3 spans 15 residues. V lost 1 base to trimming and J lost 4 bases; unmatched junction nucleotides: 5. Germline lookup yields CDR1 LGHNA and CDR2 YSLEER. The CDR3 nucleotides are TGCGCCAGCAGCCAAGTTAGCGGGAGTGGATACGAGCAGTACTTC. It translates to CASSQVSGSGYEQYF.

CDR3 region: CASSPPDTWNTEAFF. CDR3 sequence (DNA): TGTGCCAGCTCACCCCCGGACACCTGGAACACTGAAGCTTTCTTT. The gene calls are TRBV18 and TRBJ1-1; tentatively, D is TRBD1 (5 bases). Germline CDR1 KGHSH, CDR2 LQKENI. V lost 3 bases, J lost 1 base, and 12 bases lay in between. The CDR3 is 15 residues long.

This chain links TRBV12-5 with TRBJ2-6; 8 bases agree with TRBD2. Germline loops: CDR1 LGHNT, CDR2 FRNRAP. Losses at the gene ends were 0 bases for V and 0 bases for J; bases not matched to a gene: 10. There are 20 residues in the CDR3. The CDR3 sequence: CASGLVRGTSGISGANVLTF. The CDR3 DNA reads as TGTGCTAGTGGTTTGGTACGAGGTACTAGCGGAATCTCTGGGGCCAACGTCCTGACTTTC.

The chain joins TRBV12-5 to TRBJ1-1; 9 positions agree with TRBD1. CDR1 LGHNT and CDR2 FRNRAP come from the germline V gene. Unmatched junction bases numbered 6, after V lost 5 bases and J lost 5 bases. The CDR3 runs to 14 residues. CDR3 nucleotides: TGTGCTAGTGGTATCACAGGGGGCAAAACTGAAGCTTTCTTT. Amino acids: CASGITGGKTEAFF.

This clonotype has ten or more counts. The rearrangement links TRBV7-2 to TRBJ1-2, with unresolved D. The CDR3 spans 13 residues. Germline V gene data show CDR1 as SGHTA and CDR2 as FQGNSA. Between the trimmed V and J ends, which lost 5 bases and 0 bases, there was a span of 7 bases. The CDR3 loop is CASSRDTNYGYTF. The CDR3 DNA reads TGTGCCAGCAGCCGGGATACTAACTATGGCTACACCTTC.